This T cell receptor (beta chain) was captured in a study of kidney transplant recipient with SARS-CoV-2 infection. This clonotype was observed at least ten times. TCRdb processed the reads anew with MiXCR; each CDR3 protein has one entry. The table lists approximately 250,000 distinct CDR3 sequences, about 30% of them singletons. The CDR3 is 13 amino acids. The V gene lost 3 bases and the J gene lost 3 bases, with 8 bases spanning the gap. Looked up from germline, CDR1 is MGHDK and CDR2 is SYGVNS. This rearrangement joins TRBV25-1 to TRBJ1-1; D not resolved. The sample was a blood sample, taken at baseline and on roughly day 120 from a kidney transplant recipient. The clonotype comes from a male patient aged 30 to 39 who had COVID-19 and was a kidney transplant recipient. The T cells may partly be graft donor cells. Written as DNA, the CDR3 is TGTGCCAGCAGTGACCTCCGATACACTGAAGCTTTCTTT. This encodes CASSDLRYTEAFF.